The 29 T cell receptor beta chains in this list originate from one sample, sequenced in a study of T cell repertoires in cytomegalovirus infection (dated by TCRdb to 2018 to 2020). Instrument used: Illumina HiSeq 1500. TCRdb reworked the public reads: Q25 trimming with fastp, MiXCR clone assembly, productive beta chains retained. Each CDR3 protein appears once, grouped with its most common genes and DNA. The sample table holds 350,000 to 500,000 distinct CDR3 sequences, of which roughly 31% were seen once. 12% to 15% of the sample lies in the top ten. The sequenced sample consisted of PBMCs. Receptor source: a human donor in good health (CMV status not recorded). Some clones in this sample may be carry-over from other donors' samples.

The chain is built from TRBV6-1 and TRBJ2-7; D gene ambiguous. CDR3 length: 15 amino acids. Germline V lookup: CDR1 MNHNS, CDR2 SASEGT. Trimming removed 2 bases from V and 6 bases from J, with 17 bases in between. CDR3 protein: CASSENDGPPGEQYF. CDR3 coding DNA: TGTGCCAGCAGTGAAAACGACGGGCCCCCAGGCGAGCAGTACTTC.

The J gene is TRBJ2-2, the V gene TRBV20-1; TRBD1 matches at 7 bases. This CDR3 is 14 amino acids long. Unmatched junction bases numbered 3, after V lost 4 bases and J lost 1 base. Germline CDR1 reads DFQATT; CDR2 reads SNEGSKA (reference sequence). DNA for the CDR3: TGCAGTGCTAAAGGACAGGAGAACACCGGGGAGCTGTTTTTT. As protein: CSAKGQENTGELFF.

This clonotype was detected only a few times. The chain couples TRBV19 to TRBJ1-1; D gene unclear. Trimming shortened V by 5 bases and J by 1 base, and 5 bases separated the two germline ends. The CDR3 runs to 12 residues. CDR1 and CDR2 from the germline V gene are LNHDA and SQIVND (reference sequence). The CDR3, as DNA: TGTGCCAGTAGTCAGCCGAACACTGAAGCTTTCTTT. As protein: CASSQPNTEAFF.

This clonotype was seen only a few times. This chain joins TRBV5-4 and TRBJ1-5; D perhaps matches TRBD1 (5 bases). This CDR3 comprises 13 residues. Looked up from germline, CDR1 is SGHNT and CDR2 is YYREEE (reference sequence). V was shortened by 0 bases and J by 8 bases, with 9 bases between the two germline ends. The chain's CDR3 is CASSLAGEEPQHF. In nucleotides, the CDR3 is TGTGCCAGCAGCTTGGCGGGGGAGGAGCCCCAGCATTTT.

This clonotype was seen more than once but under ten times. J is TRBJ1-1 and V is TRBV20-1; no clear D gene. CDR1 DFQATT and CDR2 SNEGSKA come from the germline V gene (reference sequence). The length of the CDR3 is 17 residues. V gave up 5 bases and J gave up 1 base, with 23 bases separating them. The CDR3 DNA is TGCAGTGCTCAACCCCTGGGCCCTTCCCCCCCGAACACTGAAGCTTTCTTT. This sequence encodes CSAQPLGPSPPNTEAFF.

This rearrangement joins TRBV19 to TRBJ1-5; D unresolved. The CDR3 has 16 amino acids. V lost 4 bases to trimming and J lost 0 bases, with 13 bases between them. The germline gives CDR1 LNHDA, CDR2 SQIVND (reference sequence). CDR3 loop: CASSTPAGVSNQPQHF. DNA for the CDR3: TGTGCCAGTAGTACCCCCGCGGGTGTTAGCAATCAGCCCCAGCATTTT.

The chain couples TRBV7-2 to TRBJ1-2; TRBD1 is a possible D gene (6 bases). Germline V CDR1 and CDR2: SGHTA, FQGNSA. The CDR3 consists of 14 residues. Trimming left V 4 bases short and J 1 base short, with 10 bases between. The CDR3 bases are TGTGCCAGCAGCTCCCGGACAGATAACTATGGCTACACCTTC. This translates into CASSSRTDNYGYTF.

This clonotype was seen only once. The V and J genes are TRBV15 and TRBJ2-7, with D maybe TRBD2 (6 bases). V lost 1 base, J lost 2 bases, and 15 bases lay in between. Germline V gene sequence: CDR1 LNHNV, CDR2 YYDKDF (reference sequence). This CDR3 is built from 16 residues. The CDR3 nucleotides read TGTGCCACCAGCAGAGGTGGTGGAGGGGTTACCTACGAGCAGTACTTC. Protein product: CATSRGGGGVTYEQYF. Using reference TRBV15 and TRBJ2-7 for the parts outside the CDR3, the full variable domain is DAMVIQNPRYQVTQFGKPVTLSCSQTLNHNVMYWYQQKSSQAPKLLFHYYDKDFNNEADTPDNFQSRRPNTSFCFLDIRSPGLGDTAMYLCATSRGGGGVTYEQYFGPGTRLTVT.

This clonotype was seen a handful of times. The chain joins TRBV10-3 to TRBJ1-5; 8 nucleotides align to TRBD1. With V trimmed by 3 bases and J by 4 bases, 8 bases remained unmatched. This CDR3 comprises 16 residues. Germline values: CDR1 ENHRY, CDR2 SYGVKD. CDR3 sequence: CAISDPRQGRNQPQHF. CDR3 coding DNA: TGTGCCATCAGTGACCCAAGACAGGGGCGGAATCAGCCCCAGCATTTT.

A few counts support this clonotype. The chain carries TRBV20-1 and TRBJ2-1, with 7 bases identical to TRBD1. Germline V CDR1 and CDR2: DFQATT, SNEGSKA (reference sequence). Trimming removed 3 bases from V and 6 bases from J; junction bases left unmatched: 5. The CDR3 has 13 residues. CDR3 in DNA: TGCAGTGCTAGGAGACAGGGTCCCAATGAGCAGTTCTTC. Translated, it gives CSARRQGPNEQFF.

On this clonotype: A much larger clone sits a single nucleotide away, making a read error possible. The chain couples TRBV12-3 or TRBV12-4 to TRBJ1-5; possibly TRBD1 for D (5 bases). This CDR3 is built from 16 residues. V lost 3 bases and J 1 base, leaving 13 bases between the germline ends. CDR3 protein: CASSLRQWASNQPQHF. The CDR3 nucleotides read TGTGCCAGCAGTTTGCGACAGTGGGCCAGCAATCAGCCCCAGCATTTT.

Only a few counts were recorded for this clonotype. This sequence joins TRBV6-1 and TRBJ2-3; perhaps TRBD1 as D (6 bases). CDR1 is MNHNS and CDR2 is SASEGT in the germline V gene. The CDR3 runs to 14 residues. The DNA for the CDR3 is TGTACGCCACAGAGGGGGATAAGCACAGATACGCAGTATTTT. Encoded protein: CTPQRGISTDTQYF.

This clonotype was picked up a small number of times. The CDR3 nucleotides are TGTGCCATCAGTGAGTCGGGGGGTCTAGCGGGGGTCAATGAGCAGTTCTTC. Translating gives CAISESGGLAGVNEQFF. The V call is TRBV10-3, the J call TRBJ2-1, with 10 bases fitting TRBD2. The germline gives CDR1 ENHRY, CDR2 SYGVKD. V shed 0 bases, J shed 6 bases, and the junction held 8 bases outside the gene matches. This CDR3 has 17 residues.

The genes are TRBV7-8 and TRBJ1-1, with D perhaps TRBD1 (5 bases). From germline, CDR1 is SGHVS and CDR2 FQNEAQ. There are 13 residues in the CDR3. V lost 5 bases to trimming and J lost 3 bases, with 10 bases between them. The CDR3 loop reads CASSPAGDTEAFF. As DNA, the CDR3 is TGTGCCAGCAGCCCAGCGGGGGACACTGAAGCTTTCTTT.

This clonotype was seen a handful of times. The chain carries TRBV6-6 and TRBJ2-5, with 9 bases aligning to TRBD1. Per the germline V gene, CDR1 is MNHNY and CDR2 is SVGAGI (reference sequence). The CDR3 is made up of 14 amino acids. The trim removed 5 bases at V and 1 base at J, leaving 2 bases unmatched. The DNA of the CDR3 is TGTGCCAGCAGTGACAGGGGGGGCCAAGAGACCCAGTACTTC. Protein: CASSDRGGQETQYF.

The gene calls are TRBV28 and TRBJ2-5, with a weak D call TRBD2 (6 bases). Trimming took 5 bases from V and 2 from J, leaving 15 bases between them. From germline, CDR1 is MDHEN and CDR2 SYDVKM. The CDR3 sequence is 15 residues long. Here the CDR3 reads CASSPGQAGQETQYF. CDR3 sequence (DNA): TGTGCCAGCAGTCCCGGGCAGGCGGGGCAAGAGACCCAGTACTTC.

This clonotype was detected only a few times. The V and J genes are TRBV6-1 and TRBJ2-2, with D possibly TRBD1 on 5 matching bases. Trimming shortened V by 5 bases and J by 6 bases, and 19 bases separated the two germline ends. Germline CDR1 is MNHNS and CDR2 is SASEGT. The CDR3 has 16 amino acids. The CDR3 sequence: CASSFLPLRVPGELFF. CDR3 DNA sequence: TGTGCCAGCAGTTTCCTCCCGCTCAGGGTCCCCGGGGAGCTGTTTTTT.

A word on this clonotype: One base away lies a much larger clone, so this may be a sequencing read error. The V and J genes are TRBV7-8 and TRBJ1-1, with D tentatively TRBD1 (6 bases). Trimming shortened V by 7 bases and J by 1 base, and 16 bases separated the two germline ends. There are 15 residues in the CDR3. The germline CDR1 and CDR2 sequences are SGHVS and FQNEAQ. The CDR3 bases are TGTGCCAGCATCCCTACAGGGTTGAAGAACACTGAAGCTTTCTTT. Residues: CASIPTGLKNTEAFF.

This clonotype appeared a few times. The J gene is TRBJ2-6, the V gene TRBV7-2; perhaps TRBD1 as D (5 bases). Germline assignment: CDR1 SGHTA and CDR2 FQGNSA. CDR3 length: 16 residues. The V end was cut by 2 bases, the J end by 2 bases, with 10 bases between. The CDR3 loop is CASSLRGTPGANVLTF. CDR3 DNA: TGTGCCAGCAGCTTAAGGGGAACTCCTGGGGCCAACGTCCTGACTTTC.

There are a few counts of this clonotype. The CDR3 region has the DNA TGTGCCAGCAGCTTAGATGAGACCTACAATGAGCAGTTCTTC. This codes for CASSLDETYNEQFF. The J gene is TRBJ2-1, the V gene TRBV7-8, with no clear D. The CDR3 sequence is 14 residues long. Germline V lookup: CDR1 SGHVS, CDR2 FQNEAQ. V lost 1 base and J lost 2, with 6 bases in between.

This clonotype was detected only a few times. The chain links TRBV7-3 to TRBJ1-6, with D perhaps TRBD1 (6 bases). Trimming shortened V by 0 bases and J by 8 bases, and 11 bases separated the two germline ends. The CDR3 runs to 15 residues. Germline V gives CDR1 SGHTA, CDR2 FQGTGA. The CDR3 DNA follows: TGTGCCAGCAGCTTAACCGCGGGGGCGGATTCACCCCTCCACTTT. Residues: CASSLTAGADSPLHF.

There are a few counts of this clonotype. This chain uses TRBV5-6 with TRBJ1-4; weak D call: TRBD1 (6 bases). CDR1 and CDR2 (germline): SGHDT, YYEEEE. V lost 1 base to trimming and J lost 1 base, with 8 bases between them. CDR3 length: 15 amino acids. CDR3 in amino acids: CASSLIRGTNEKLFF. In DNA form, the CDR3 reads TGTGCCAGCAGCTTGATCAGGGGAACTAATGAAAAACTGTTTTTT.

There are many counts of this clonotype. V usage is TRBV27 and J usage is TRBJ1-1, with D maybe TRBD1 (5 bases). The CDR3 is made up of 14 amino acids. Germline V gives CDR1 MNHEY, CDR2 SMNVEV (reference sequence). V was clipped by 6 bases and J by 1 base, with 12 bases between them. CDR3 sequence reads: CASSQGYGNTEAFF. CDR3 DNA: TGTGCCAGCAGCCAGGGATACGGGAACACTGAAGCTTTCTTT.

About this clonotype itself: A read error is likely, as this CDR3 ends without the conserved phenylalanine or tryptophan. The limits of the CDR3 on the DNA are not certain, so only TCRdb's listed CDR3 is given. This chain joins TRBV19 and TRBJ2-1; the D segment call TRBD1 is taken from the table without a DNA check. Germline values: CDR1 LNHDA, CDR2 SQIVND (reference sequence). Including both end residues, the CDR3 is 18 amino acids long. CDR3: CASSIDRGADRHLNEQLL.

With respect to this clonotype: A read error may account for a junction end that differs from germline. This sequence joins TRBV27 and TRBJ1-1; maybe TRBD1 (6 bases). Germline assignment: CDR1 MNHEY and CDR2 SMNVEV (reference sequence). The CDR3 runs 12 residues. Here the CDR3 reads CASSSGGTEALF. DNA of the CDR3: TGTGCCAGCAGTTCTGGGGGCACTGAAGCTTTATTT.

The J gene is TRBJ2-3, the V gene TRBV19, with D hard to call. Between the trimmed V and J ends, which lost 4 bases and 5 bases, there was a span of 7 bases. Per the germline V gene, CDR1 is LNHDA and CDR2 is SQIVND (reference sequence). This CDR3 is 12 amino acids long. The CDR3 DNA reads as TGTGCCAGTAGTAGGCTCGGAGATACGCAGTATTTT. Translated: CASSRLGDTQYF. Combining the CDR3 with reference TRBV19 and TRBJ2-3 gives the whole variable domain DGGITQSPKYLFRKEGQNVTLSCEQNLNHDAMYWYRQDPGQGLRLIYYSQIVNDFQKGDIAEGYSVSREKKESFPLTVTSAQKNPTAFYLCASSRLGDTQYFGPGTRLTVL.

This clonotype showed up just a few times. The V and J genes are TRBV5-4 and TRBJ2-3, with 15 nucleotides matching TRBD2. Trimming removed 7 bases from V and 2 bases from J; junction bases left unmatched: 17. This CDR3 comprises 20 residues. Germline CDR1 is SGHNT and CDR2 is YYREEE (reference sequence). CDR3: CASGPRRTSGGAATTDTQYF. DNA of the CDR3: TGTGCCAGCGGACCCCGACGGACTAGCGGGGGGGCGGCTACCACAGATACGCAGTATTTT.

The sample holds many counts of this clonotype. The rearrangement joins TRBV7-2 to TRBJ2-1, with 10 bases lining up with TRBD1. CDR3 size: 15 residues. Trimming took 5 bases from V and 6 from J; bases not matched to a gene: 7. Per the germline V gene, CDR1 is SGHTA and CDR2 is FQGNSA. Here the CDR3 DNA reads TGTGCCAGCAGCAATTTGGGACAGGGGTCCAATGAGCAGTTCTTC. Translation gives CASSNLGQGSNEQFF.

CDR3 bases: TGTGCCAGCAGCCCGGGCAGAAACTACAATGAGCAGTTCTTC. Protein: CASSPGRNYNEQFF. The chain links TRBV7-4 to TRBJ2-1; D is unresolved. The CDR3 has 14 residues. Germline CDR1 is SGHVT and CDR2 is SQSDAQ. Trimming stripped 5 bases from V and 3 bases from J, with 11 bases between.